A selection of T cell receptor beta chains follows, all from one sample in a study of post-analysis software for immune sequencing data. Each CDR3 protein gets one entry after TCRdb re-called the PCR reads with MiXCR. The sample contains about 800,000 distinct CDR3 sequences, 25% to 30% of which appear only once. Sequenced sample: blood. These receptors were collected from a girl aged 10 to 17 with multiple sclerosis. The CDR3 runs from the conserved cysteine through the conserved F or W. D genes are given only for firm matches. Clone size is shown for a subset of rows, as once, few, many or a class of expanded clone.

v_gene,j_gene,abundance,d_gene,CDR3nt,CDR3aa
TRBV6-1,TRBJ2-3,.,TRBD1,TGTGCCAGCGCACGGACAGGGGGGACCACAGATACGCAGTATTTT,CASARTGGTTDTQYF
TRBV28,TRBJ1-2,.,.,TGTGCCAGCAGGTCCCCACAGGCTAACTATGGCTACACCTTC,CASRSPQANYGYTF
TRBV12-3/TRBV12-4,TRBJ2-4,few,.,TGTGCCAGCAGTCCCTCGAGTGGGAGGTACATTCAGTACTTC,CASSPSSGRYIQYF
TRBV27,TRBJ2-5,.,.,TGTGCCAGCAGTTCCCCAGACCACAAAGAGACCCAGTACTTC,CASSSPDHKETQYF
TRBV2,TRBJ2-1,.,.,TGTGCCAGCAGCGTCCAAGAGTGGGGTGAGCAGTTCTTC,CASSVQEWGEQFF
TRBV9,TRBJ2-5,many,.,TGTGCCAGTTCGGTGGCAGGCGGGGAGACCCAGTACTTC,CASSVAGGETQYF
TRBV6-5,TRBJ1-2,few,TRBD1,TGTGCCAGCAGACCCGACAGGGGCGACTATGGCTACACCTTC,CASRPDRGDYGYTF
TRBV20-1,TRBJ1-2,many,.,TGCAGTGCTAGACCTACTCGGGGCTACACCTTC,CSARPTRGYTF
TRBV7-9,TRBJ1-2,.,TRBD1,TGTGCCAGCAGCGCAATAGACAGGGGCGGCTACACCTTC,CASSAIDRGGYTF
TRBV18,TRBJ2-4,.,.,TGTGCCAGCTCCCTACAGAGCGAGCCAGGATGGGGAGGCATTCAGTACTTC,CASSLQSEPGWGGIQYF
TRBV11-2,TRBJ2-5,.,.,TGTGCCAGCAGCCCCATCGCGGAGACCCAGTACTTC,CASSPIAETQYF
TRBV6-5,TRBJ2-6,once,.,TGTGCCAGCAGTTACTCGAGGACGGTCTCTGGGGCCAACGTCCTGACTTTC,CASSYSRTVSGANVLTF
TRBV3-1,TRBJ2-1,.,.,TGTGCCAGCACGGCAGGGAACAATGAGCAGTTCTTC,CASTAGNNEQFF
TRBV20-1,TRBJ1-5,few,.,TGCAGTGCTAGAGATGGGTCGGGGGGCGAGAGTCAGCCCCAGCATTTT,CSARDGSGGESQPQHF
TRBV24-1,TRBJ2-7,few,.,TGTGCCACCAGTGATTCGGCCTCTTACGAGCAGTACTTC,CATSDSASYEQYF
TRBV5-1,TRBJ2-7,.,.,TGCGCCAGCAGCTCAACATCAAGCGGAAGGGGGGCCTACGAGCAGTACTTC,CASSSTSSGRGAYEQYF
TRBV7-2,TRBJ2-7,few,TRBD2,TGTGCCAGCAGCTTAGAGATAAGGTTGCTAGCGGGAAGTTACGAGCAGTACTTC,CASSLEIRLLAGSYEQYF
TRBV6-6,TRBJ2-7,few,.,TGTGCCAGCAGCCTCTTGGGGCCCCTCTCCTACGAGCAGTACTTC,CASSLLGPLSYEQYF
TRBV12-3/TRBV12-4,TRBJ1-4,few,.,TGTGCCAGCAGTTTAGGGACATATTCTGAAAAACTGTTTTTT,CASSLGTYSEKLFF
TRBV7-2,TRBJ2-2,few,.,TGTGCCAGCAGCCCGGGACGGACCCTCACCGGGGAGCTGTTTTTT,CASSPGRTLTGELFF
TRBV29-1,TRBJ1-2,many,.,TGCAGCGTTGAAGAGTCAGGGTTTGGCTATGGCTACACCTTC,CSVEESGFGYGYTF
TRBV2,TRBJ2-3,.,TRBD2,TGTGCCAGCAGTGATAGAGCGGGAGTGACAGATACGCAGTATTTT,CASSDRAGVTDTQYF
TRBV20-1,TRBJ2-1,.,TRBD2,TGCAGTGCTAGAGATCCTAGCGGGAGGGACCCAGGAGAGCAGTTCTTC,CSARDPSGRDPGEQFF
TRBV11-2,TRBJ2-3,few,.,TGTGCCAGCAGCCGGAGCGCGGCCACAGATACGCAGTATTTT,CASSRSAATDTQYF
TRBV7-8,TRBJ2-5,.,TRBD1,TGTGCCAGCAGCTTAGGTGACAGGGTAGCCGAGACCCAGTACTTC,CASSLGDRVAETQYF
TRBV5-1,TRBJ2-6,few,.,TGCGCCAGCAGCTTGGCGGGGCAGCGCTCTGGGGCCAACGTCCTGACTTTC,CASSLAGQRSGANVLTF
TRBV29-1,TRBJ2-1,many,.,TGCAGCGTCCAGGGGGGGGATGACAATGAGCAGTTCTTC,CSVQGGDDNEQFF
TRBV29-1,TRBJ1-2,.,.,TGCAGCGTTGGTGGGACTAGGCCTGGCTACACCTTC,CSVGGTRPGYTF
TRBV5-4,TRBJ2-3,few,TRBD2,TGTGCCAGCAGACACCCGGACGGGAGGGCAGATACGCAGTATTTT,CASRHPDGRADTQYF
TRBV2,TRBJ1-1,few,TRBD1,TGTGCCAGCAGTGCAACAGGGGGCACCACTGAAGCTTTCTTT,CASSATGGTTEAFF
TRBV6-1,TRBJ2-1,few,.,TGTGCCAGCAGTGAAGGTCCCTACAATGAGCAGTTCTTC,CASSEGPYNEQFF
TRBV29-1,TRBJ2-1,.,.,TGCAGCGTTGAAAGGGTCAGCGGGTGGGACAATGAGCAGTTCTTC,CSVERVSGWDNEQFF
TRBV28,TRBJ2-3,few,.,TGTGCCAGCAGACGCGGTCTAGATAGCACAGATACGCAGTATTTT,CASRRGLDSTDTQYF
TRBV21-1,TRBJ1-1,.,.,TGTGCCAGCAGCTTGGTGGGCAGCTGGACTGAAGCTTTCTTT,CASSLVGSWTEAFF
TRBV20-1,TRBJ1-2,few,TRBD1,TGCAGTGCTAGGGACAGGGGGAAGAATGGCTACACCTTC,CSARDRGKNGYTF
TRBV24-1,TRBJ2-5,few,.,TGTGCCACCAGTGACTCCTTGGAGACCCAGTACTTC,CATSDSLETQYF
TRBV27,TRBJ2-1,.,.,TGTGCCAGCAGTTTGAAAAGGAATGAGCAGTTCTTC,CASSLKRNEQFF
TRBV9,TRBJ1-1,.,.,TGTGCCAGCAGCGTATTCTTGAACACTGAAGCTTTCTTT,CASSVFLNTEAFF
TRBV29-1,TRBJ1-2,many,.,TGCAGCGTTGCTGGGAGGAACGGTGGCTACACCTTC,CSVAGRNGGYTF
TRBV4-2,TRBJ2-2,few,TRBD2,TGTGCCAGCAGTCCTCGAGGAGCGGGGGACACCGGGGAGCTGTTTTTT,CASSPRGAGDTGELFF